The T cell receptor beta chain described here comes from a study of technical replicates of blood from a handful of donors. V gave up 0 bases and J gave up 0 bases; unmatched junction bases: 2. This CDR3 contains 15 residues. The germline V gene has CDR1 MNHNS and CDR2 SASEGT. Method: immunoSEQ multiplex PCR; TCRdb's copy keeps in-frame clones and lacks some. The sample yields under 85,000 clones, about 96% seen once. The receptor comes from a human donor in good health. Material: T cells isolated from PBMCs. The chain joins TRBV6-1 to TRBJ2-7; TRBD2 aligns across 7 bases. CDR3 nucleotides: TGTGCCAGCAGTGAAGCGGTAGCGGGCTCCTACGAGCAGTACTTC. Translated, it gives CASSEAVAGSYEQYF.